This is a list of T cell receptor beta chains from one sample in a study of Graves' ophthalmopathy and Graves' hyperthyroidism. TCRdb re-analysed the multiplex PCR reads in MiXCR, keeping a single row per CDR3 protein. In the table there are approximately 700,000 distinct CDR3 sequences, 35% to 50% of which are singletons. The source material was peripheral blood. These receptors were obtained from an adult man with Graves' ophthalmopathy. Each CDR3 is given with its conserved first and last residue. Each record gives: D gene, J gene, clone size, V gene, CDR3 DNA, CDR3 protein. The D gene is left open where the match is weak. A clone size is listed for some rows: how often the clone was seen (once, few, many), or a class if it is expanded.

D: TRBD1; J: TRBJ2-2; size: few; V: TRBV25-1; DNA: TGTGCCAGCAGTTCTCGACAGGGTCCCGGGGAGCTGTTTTTT; CDR3: CASSSRQGPGELFF
D: -; J: TRBJ2-2; size: -; V: TRBV25-1; DNA: TGTGCCAGCAGTTGTAAGCCTGACACCGGGGAGCTGTTTTTT; CDR3: CASSCKPDTGELFF
D: TRBD1; J: TRBJ1-4; size: few; V: TRBV25-1; DNA: TGTGCCAGCAGCTCCACATTGGGACAGGTCGTTAATGAAAAACTGTTTTTT; CDR3: CASSSTLGQVVNEKLFF
D: -; J: TRBJ2-7; size: many; V: TRBV15; DNA: TGTGCCACCAGCAGTAGATCGTTATCCTACGAGCAGTACTTC; CDR3: CATSSRSLSYEQYF
D: TRBD1; J: TRBJ1-2; size: -; V: TRBV11-1; DNA: TGTGCCAGCAGCTTATCCCGACCCAGCCGGGACAGGGTTTATCGGGGCTATGGCTACACCTTC; CDR3: CASSLSRPSRDRVYRGYGYTF
D: -; J: TRBJ2-2; size: -; V: TRBV25-1; DNA: TGTGCCAGCAGTGCCCAGGGACTGGACCCGGAGCTGTTTTTT; CDR3: CASSAQGLDPELFF
D: -; J: TRBJ1-1; size: -; V: TRBV29-1; DNA: TGCAGCGTTTTTCTAGCAGGAGGGGTAGCTTTCTTT; CDR3: CSVFLAGGVAFF
D: TRBD1; J: TRBJ1-1; size: many; V: TRBV24-1; DNA: TGTGCCACCAGTGACCACAGGACAGGGGGCACTGAAGCTTTCTTT; CDR3: CATSDHRTGGTEAFF
D: -; J: TRBJ1-3; size: few; V: TRBV10-3; DNA: TGTGCCATCAGTGAGGGACAACTCTCTGGAAACACCATATATTTT; CDR3: CAISEGQLSGNTIYF
D: -; J: TRBJ1-6; size: many; V: TRBV10-3; DNA: TGTGCCATCAGTGAAACAAGGGATTCACCCCTCCACTTT; CDR3: CAISETRDSPLHF
D: -; J: TRBJ1-1; size: many; V: TRBV7-9; DNA: TGTGCCAGCAGGGGGGACTTCGCGCGAGCTTTCTTT; CDR3: CASRGDFARAFF
D: -; J: TRBJ1-4; size: -; V: TRBV19; DNA: TGTGCCAGTAGTATCCAGCACCACGGGGGTGAAAAACTGTTTTTT; CDR3: CASSIQHHGGEKLFF
D: -; J: TRBJ1-3; size: few; V: TRBV7-9; DNA: TGTGCCAGCAGCTTAAATCCCAGAAACACCATATATTTT; CDR3: CASSLNPRNTIYF
D: TRBD1; J: TRBJ2-7; size: -; V: TRBV5-5; DNA: TGTGCCAGCAGCCACCCAAGGACAGGGGTCTCCTACGAGCAGTACTTC; CDR3: CASSHPRTGVSYEQYF
D: -; J: TRBJ1-1; size: once; V: TRBV10-3; DNA: TGTGCCAGCACCCATCGTGTCGGCAGGGTAACTGAAGCTTTCTTT; CDR3: CASTHRVGRVTEAFF
D: TRBD2; J: TRBJ2-5; size: few; V: TRBV12-3/TRBV12-4; DNA: TGTGCCAGCAGTTTAAGAGCGGGAGAGGCAAAGACCCAGTACTTC; CDR3: CASSLRAGEAKTQYF
D: -; J: TRBJ1-5; size: -; V: TRBV7-2; DNA: TGTGCCAGCAGCTCGACAGGAGTTTATAGCAATCAGCCCCAGCATTTT; CDR3: CASSSTGVYSNQPQHF
D: -; J: TRBJ2-5; size: -; V: TRBV7-8; DNA: TGTGCCAGCAGCCCAACTAGAAGAGCACAAGAGACCCAGTACTTC; CDR3: CASSPTRRAQETQYF
D: TRBD2; J: TRBJ2-7; size: -; V: TRBV19; DNA: TGTGCCAGTACAGCGGGGAGGAGCGAGCAGTACTTC; CDR3: CASTAGRSEQYF
D: -; J: TRBJ1-5; size: few; V: TRBV4-1; DNA: TGCGCCAGCAGCCAAGAGGGGGGCAATCAGCCCCAGCATTTT; CDR3: CASSQEGGNQPQHF
D: TRBD2; J: TRBJ2-7; size: -; V: TRBV20-1; DNA: TGCAGTGCGCCCCCCGTAGCGGGGCGATCCTACGAGCAGTACTTC; CDR3: CSAPPVAGRSYEQYF
D: -; J: TRBJ1-1; size: -; V: TRBV6-6; DNA: TGTGCCAGCAGTTCGTGGACAGTGAACACTGAAGCTTTCTTT; CDR3: CASSSWTVNTEAFF
D: -; J: TRBJ1-5; size: few; V: TRBV19; DNA: TGTGCCAGTAGTAATGGGGGATATAGCAATCAGCCCCAGCATTTT; CDR3: CASSNGGYSNQPQHF
D: -; J: TRBJ1-2; size: -; V: TRBV20-1; DNA: TGCAGTGTTCCGACCGATAACGGCGTCTATGGCTACACCTTC; CDR3: CSVPTDNGVYGYTF
D: -; J: TRBJ2-5; size: -; V: TRBV15; DNA: TGTGCCACCAGCAGCGTTGATCGGCAGGGCCAAGAGACCCAGTACTTC; CDR3: CATSSVDRQGQETQYF
D: -; J: TRBJ1-5; size: many; V: TRBV24-1; DNA: TGTGCCACCAGTGACAAGGGTCCCAATCAGCCCCAGCATTTT; CDR3: CATSDKGPNQPQHF
D: -; J: TRBJ1-1; size: few; V: TRBV30; DNA: TGTGCCTGGAGGCAGGGATTTGACACTGAAGCTTTCTTT; CDR3: CAWRQGFDTEAFF
D: TRBD1; J: TRBJ2-7; size: many; V: TRBV29-1; DNA: TGCAGCGGAACCGGGACAGCCTACGAGCAGTACTTC; CDR3: CSGTGTAYEQYF
D: -; J: TRBJ1-5; size: few; V: TRBV19; DNA: TGTGCCAGTAGCAGGATCCTTTCAGCGCACAATCAGCCCCAGCATTTT; CDR3: CASSRILSAHNQPQHF
D: -; J: TRBJ2-1; size: -; V: TRBV29-1; DNA: TGCAGCGTTGGTAGTCTGTTCGACAATGAGCAGTTCTTC; CDR3: CSVGSLFDNEQFF
D: -; J: TRBJ1-1; size: -; V: TRBV20-1; DNA: TGCAGTGCTCATGGATGGGGGCGGGATCCATCGTATGCTTTCTTT; CDR3: CSAHGWGRDPSYAFF
D: -; J: TRBJ1-2; size: -; V: TRBV7-9; DNA: TGTGCCAGCAGCTTCCAATCGGGGCGGCAGTTGGGCTACACCTTC; CDR3: CASSFQSGRQLGYTF
D: -; J: TRBJ1-6; size: -; V: TRBV10-3; DNA: TGTGCGTCCGCCGGGACCCATTATAATTCACCCCTCCACTTT; CDR3: CASAGTHYNSPLHF
D: -; J: TRBJ1-1; size: -; V: TRBV15; DNA: TGTGCCAGCAGACCGGCAAGCACTGAAGCTTTCTTT; CDR3: CASRPASTEAFF
D: -; J: TRBJ2-6; size: -; V: TRBV5-8; DNA: TGTGCCAGCAGTTCATGGGGCTCTGGGGCCAACGTCCTGACTTTC; CDR3: CASSSWGSGANVLTF
D: -; J: TRBJ1-3; size: medium-sized; V: TRBV25-1; DNA: TGTGCCAGCAGTGCCGGACAAGGCACCATATATTTT; CDR3: CASSAGQGTIYF
D: -; J: TRBJ2-7; size: few; V: TRBV14; DNA: TGTGCCAGCAGCCATTTAGCCAGGGCCCACGAGCAGTACTTC; CDR3: CASSHLARAHEQYF
D: -; J: TRBJ1-1; size: -; V: TRBV30; DNA: TGTGCCTGGAATGAAGGGGCAACGAACACTGAAGCTTTCTTT; CDR3: CAWNEGATNTEAFF
D: -; J: TRBJ1-2; size: -; V: TRBV14; DNA: TGTGCCAGCAGCCAACAGGGGATCCATGGCTACACCTTC; CDR3: CASSQQGIHGYTF
D: -; J: TRBJ2-7; size: many; V: TRBV2; DNA: TGTGCCAGCAGTATTGACAGGTTTTACGAGCAGTACTTC; CDR3: CASSIDRFYEQYF
D: -; J: TRBJ1-5; size: -; V: TRBV9; DNA: TGTGCCAGCAGCGTAGACGAAGGGGCAGAAATTAGTAGCAATCAGCCCCAGCATTTT; CDR3: CASSVDEGAEISSNQPQHF
D: -; J: TRBJ2-2; size: few; V: TRBV25-1; DNA: TGTGCCAGCAAGGGTGGGGGGCGCACCGGGGAGCTGTTTTTT; CDR3: CASKGGGRTGELFF
D: -; J: TRBJ1-2; size: -; V: TRBV2; DNA: TGTGCCAGCAGGGTGGGACCCAAGAGCTATGGCTACACCTTC; CDR3: CASRVGPKSYGYTF
D: TRBD1; J: TRBJ2-2; size: -; V: TRBV7-9; DNA: TGCGCCAGCAGCTTGTTTGCACAGGGGAAGACCGGGGAGCTGTTTTTT; CDR3: CASSLFAQGKTGELFF
D: TRBD1; J: TRBJ1-5; size: few; V: TRBV7-2; DNA: TGTGCCACCAGGGGGGTTCGACTGACAGGGAATCAGCCCCAGCATTTT; CDR3: CATRGVRLTGNQPQHF
D: TRBD1; J: TRBJ1-6; size: -; V: TRBV5-5; DNA: TGTGCCAGCAGCCGAGACAGGGTAGATAATTCACCCCTCCACTTT; CDR3: CASSRDRVDNSPLHF
D: -; J: TRBJ2-7; size: -; V: TRBV19; DNA: TGTGCCGCGCGCGGTGGACGCGAGCAGTACTTC; CDR3: CAARGGREQYF
D: -; J: TRBJ2-2; size: -; V: TRBV7-8; DNA: TGTGCCAGCAGCTTTCCGACCGGCACCGGGGAGCTGTTTTTT; CDR3: CASSFPTGTGELFF
D: TRBD1; J: TRBJ1-1; size: -; V: TRBV9; DNA: TGTGCCAGCAGCTCGGACAGGGGGGCCAGAGCTTTCTTT; CDR3: CASSSDRGARAFF
D: TRBD1; J: TRBJ1-2; size: -; V: TRBV2; DNA: TGTGCCAGCAGTGCTAGTACCGGACAGGGTAGGAGCGATGGCTACACCTTC; CDR3: CASSASTGQGRSDGYTF
D: -; J: TRBJ2-7; size: -; V: TRBV7-6; DNA: TGTGCCAGCGGCTCCGGGACCGCCTACGAGCAGTACTTC; CDR3: CASGSGTAYEQYF
D: -; J: TRBJ1-6; size: few; V: TRBV10-3; DNA: TGTGCCACCTCCCCCCAAATGGGGCGAGATTCACCCCTCCACTTT; CDR3: CATSPQMGRDSPLHF
D: -; J: TRBJ1-1; size: many; V: TRBV15; DNA: TGTGCCACCAGCAGCTCAGCCCCCTCCTGGGGTATGGAAGCTTTCTTT; CDR3: CATSSSAPSWGMEAFF